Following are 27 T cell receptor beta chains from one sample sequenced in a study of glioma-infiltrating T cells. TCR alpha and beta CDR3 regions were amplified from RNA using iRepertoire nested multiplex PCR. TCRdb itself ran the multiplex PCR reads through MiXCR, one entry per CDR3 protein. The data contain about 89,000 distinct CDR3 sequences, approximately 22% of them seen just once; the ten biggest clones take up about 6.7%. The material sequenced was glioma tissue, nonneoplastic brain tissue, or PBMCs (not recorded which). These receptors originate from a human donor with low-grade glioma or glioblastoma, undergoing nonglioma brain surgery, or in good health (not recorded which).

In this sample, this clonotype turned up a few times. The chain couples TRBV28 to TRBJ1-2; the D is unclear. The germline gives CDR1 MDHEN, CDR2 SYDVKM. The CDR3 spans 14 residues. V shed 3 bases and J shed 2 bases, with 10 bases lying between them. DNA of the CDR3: TGTGCCAGCAGTTTCCGGGTGGGGAACTATGGCTACACCTTC. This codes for CASSFRVGNYGYTF.

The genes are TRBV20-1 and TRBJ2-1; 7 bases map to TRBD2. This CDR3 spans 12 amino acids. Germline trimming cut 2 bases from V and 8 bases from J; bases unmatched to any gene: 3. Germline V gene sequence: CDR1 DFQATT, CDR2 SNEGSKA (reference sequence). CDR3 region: CSARLAVYEQFF. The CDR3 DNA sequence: TGCAGTGCTAGACTAGCGGTCTATGAGCAGTTCTTC.

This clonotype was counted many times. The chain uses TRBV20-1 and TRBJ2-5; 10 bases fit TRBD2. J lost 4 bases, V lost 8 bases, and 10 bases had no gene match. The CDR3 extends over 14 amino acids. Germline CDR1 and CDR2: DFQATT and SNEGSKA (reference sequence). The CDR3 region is CSPSRTSGPETQYF. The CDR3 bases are TGCAGTCCTTCTCGGACTAGCGGCCCAGAGACCCAGTACTTC.

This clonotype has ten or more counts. The CDR3 sequence is CASKRQALTEAFF. DNA for the CDR3: TGTGCCAGCAAGAGACAGGCCCTCACTGAAGCTTTCTTT. The chain links TRBV7-6 to TRBJ1-1, with D possibly being TRBD1 (6 bases). V lost 7 bases to trimming and J lost 4 bases, with 13 bases between them. From germline, CDR1 is SGHVS and CDR2 FNYEAQ. The CDR3 has 13 residues. The full variable domain, completed using reference TRBV7-6 and TRBJ1-1, is GAGVSQSPRYKVTKRGQDVALRCDPISGHVSLYWYRQALGQGPEFLTYFNYEAQQDKSGLPNDRFSAERPEGSISTLTIQRTEQRDSAMYRCASKRQALTEAFFGQGTRLTVV.

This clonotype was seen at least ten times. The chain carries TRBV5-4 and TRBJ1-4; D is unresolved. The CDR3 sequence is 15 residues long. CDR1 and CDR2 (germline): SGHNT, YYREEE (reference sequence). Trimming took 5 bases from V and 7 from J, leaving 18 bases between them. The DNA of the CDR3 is TGTGCCAGCAGTTCCTCCCTGGGTGGGCGTGAAAAACTGTTTTTT. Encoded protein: CASSSSLGGREKLFF.

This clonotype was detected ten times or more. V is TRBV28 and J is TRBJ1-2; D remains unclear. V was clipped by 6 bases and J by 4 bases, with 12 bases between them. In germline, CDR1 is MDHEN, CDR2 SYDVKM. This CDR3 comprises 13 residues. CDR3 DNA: TGTGCCAGCAGCGCCATGACGGTCTATGGCTACACCTTC. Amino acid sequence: CASSAMTVYGYTF.

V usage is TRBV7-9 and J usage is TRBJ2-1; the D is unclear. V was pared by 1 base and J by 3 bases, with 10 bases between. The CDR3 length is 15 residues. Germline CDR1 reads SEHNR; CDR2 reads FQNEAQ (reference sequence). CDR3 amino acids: CASSLGAGRYNEQFF. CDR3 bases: TGTGCCAGCAGCTTAGGAGCCGGACGCTACAATGAGCAGTTCTTC.

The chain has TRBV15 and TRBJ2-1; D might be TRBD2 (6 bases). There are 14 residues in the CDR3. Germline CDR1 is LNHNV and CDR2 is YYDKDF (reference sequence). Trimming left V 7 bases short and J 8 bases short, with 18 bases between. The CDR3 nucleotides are TGTGCCACCAACCGGCGGGTGGGGACTCATGAGCAGTTCTTC. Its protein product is CATNRRVGTHEQFF.

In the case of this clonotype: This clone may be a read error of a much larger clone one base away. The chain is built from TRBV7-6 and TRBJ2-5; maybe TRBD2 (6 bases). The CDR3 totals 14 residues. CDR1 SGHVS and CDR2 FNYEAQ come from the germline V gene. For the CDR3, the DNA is TGTGCCAGCAGCTTATCGCGGGGCCAAGAGAACCAGTACTTC. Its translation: CASSLSRGQENQYF. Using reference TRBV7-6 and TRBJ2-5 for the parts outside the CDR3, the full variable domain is GAGVSQSPRYKVTKRGQDVALRCDPISGHVSLYWYRQALGQGPEFLTYFNYEAQQDKSGLPNDRFSAERPEGSISTLTIQRTEQRDSAMYRCASSLSRGQENQYFGPGTRLLVL.

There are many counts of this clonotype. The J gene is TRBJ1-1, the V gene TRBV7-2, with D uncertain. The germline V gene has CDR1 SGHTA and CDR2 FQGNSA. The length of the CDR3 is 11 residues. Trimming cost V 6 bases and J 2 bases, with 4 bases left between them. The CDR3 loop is CASRANTEAFF. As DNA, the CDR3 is TGTGCCAGCAGGGCTAACACTGAAGCTTTCTTT.

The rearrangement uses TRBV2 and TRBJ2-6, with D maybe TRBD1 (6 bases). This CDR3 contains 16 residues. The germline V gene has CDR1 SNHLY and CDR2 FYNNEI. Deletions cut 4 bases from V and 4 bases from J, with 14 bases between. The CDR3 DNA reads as TGTGCCAGCAGTGGGAAAGGGGGTCCCGGGGCCAACGTCCTGACTTTC. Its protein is CASSGKGGPGANVLTF.

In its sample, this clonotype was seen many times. The CDR3 loop reads CSVSRPPNTEAFF. CDR3 in DNA: TGCAGTGTAAGCAGGCCCCCGAACACTGAAGCTTTCTTT. V usage is TRBV20-1 and J usage is TRBJ1-1; D ambiguous. V was cut by 7 bases and J by 1 base, with 13 bases left in between. CDR3 length: 13 residues. CDR1 and CDR2 from the germline V gene are DFQATT and SNEGSKA (reference sequence).

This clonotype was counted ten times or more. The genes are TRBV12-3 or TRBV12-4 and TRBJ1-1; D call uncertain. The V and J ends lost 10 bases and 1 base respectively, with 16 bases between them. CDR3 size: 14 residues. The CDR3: CATRVGGQNTEAFF. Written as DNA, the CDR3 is TGTGCCACCCGGGTAGGAGGGCAGAACACTGAAGCTTTCTTT.

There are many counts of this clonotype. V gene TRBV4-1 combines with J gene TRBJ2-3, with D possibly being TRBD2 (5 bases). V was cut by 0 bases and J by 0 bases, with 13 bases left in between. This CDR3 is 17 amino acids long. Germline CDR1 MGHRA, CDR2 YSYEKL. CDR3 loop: CASSQDEQAASTDTQYF. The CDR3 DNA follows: TGCGCCAGCAGCCAAGATGAGCAAGCGGCTAGCACAGATACGCAGTATTTT.

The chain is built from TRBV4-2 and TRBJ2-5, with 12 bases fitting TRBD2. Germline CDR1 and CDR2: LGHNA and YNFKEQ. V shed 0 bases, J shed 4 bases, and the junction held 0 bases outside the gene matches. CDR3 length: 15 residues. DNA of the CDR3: TGTGCCAGCAGCCAAGAGACTAGCGGGAGAGAGACCCAGTACTTC. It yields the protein CASSQETSGRETQYF.

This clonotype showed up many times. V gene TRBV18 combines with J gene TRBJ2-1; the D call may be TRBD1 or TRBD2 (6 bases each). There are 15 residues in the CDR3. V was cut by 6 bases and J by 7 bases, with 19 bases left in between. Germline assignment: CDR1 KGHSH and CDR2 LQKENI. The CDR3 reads CASSLVAQGRNEQFF. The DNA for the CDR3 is TGTGCCAGCTCCCTAGTCGCGCAGGGGAGGAATGAGCAGTTCTTC.

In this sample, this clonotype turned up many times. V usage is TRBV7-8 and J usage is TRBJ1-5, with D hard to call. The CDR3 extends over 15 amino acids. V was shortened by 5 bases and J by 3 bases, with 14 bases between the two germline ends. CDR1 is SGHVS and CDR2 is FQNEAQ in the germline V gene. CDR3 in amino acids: CASSPSGRLNQPQHF. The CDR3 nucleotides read TGTGCCAGCAGCCCCTCCGGCAGACTCAATCAGCCCCAGCATTTT. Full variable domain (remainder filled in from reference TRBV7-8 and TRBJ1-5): GAGVSQSPRYKVAKRGQDVALRCDPISGHVSLFWYQQALGQGPEFLTYFQNEAQLDKSGLPSDRFFAERPEGSVSTLKIQRTQQEDSAVYLCASSPSGRLNQPQHFGDGTRLSIL.

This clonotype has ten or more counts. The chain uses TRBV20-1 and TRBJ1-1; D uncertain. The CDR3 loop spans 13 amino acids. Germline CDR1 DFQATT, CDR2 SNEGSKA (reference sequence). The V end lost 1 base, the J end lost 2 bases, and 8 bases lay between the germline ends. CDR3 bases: TGCAGTGCTAGAGTAGGGTCCAACACTGAAGCTTTCTTT. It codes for CSARVGSNTEAFF.

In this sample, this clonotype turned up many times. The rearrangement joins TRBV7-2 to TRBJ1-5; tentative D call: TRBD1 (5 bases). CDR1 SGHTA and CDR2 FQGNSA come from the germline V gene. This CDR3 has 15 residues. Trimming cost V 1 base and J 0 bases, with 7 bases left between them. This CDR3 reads CASSLDRYSNQPQHF. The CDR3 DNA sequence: TGTGCCAGCAGCTTAGACAGGTATAGCAATCAGCCCCAGCATTTT. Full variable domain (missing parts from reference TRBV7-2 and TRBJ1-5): GAGVSQSPSNKVTEKGKDVELRCDPISGHTALYWYRQSLGQGLEFLIYFQGNSAPDKSGLPSDRFSAERTGGSVSTLTIQRTQQEDSAVYLCASSLDRYSNQPQHFGDGTRLSIL.

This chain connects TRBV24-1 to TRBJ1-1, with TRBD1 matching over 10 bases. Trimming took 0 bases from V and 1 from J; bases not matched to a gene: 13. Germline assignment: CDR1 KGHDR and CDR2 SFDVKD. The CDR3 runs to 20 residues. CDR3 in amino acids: CATSDLCGPLGQGENTEAFF. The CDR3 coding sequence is TGTGCCACCAGTGATTTGTGTGGTCCTCTCGGACAGGGGGAGAACACTGAAGCTTTCTTT.

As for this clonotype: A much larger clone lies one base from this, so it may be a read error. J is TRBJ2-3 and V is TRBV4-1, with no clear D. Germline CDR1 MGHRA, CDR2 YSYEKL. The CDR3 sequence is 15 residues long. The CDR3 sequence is CASSQVTTDTYTQYF. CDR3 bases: TGCGCCAGCAGCCAAGTCACTACAGACACATATACGCAGTATTTT.

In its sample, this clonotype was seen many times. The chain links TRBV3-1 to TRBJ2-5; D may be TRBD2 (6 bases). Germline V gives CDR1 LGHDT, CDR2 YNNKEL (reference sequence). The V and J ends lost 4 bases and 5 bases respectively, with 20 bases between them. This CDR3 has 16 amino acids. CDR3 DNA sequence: TGTGCCAGCAGCCGACAACGGGAGAGGTCGAAGGAGACCCAGTACTTC. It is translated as CASSRQRERSKETQYF.

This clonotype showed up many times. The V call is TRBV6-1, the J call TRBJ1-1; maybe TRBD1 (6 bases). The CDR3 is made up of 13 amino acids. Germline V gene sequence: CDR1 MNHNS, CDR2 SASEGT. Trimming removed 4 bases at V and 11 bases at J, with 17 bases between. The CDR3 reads CASSATPGAGAFF. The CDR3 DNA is TGTGCCAGCAGTGCGACACCAGGGGCTGGGGCTTTCTTT.

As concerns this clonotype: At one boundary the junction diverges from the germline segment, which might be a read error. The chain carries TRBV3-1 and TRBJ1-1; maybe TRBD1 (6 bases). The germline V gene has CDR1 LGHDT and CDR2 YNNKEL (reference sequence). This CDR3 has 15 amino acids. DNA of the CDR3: TGTGCCAGCAGCCGCTACCGGACAGCGAACACTGAAGCTTCCTTT. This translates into CASSRYRTANTEASF.

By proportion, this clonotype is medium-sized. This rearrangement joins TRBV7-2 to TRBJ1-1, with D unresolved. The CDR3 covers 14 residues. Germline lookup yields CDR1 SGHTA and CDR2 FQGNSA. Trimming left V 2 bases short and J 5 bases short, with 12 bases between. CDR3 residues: CASSLRSFKTEAFF. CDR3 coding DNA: TGTGCCAGCAGCTTACGGTCCTTTAAGACTGAAGCTTTCTTT.

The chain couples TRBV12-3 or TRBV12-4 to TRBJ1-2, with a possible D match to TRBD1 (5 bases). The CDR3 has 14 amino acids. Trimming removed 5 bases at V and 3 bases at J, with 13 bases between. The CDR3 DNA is TGTGCCAGCAGTCTACCAGGGCGGGACTATGGCTACACCTTC. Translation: CASSLPGRDYGYTF.

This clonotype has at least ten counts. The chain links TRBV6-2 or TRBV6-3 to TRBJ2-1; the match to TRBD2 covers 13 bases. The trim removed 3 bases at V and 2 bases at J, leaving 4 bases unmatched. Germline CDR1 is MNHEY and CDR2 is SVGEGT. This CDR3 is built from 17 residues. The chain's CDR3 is CASSYPTSGGAYNEQFF. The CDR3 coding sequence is TGTGCCAGCAGTTATCCCACTAGCGGGGGGGCCTACAATGAGCAGTTCTTC.